Following are 11 T cell receptor beta chains from one sample sequenced in a study of blood T cell repertoires in COVID-19. Sequencing was performed with immunoSEQ multiplex PCR; in TCRdb, only in-frame clones are kept and a portion is missing. The sample consists of approximately 110,000 clones, around four fifths of them appearing once. The sequenced sample was peripheral blood. Source of these receptors: a woman aged 55-69 years with acute or convalescent COVID-19.

The rearrangement joins TRBV5-6 to TRBJ2-3; 7 positions match TRBD1. The trim removed 0 bases at V and 4 bases at J, leaving 8 bases unmatched. This CDR3 is 16 amino acids long. In germline, CDR1 is SGHDT, CDR2 YYEEEE. CDR3 coding DNA: TGTGCCAGCAGCTTGGTCGGGGCAGGGGGAGCAGATACGCAGTATTTT. Protein: CASSLVGAGGADTQYF.

The rearrangement uses TRBV5-4 and TRBJ1-4; 9 bases fit TRBD1. Germline loops: CDR1 SGHNT, CDR2 YYREEE (reference sequence). The V and J ends lost 4 bases and 11 bases, in that order; junction bases with no gene match: 9. The CDR3 extends over 14 amino acids. Here the CDR3 reads CASSLTGGPGKLFF. CDR3 bases: TGTGCCAGCAGCCTCACAGGGGGCCCGGGGAAACTGTTTTTT. The variable domain in full, with the rest retrieved from reference TRBV5-4 and TRBJ1-4, is ETGVTQSPTHLIKTRGQQVTLRCSSQSGHNTVSWYQQALGQGPQFIFQYYREEENGRGNFPPRFSGLQFPNYSSELNVNALELDDSALYLCASSLTGGPGKLFFGSGTQLSVL.

The chain is built from TRBV6-5 and TRBJ1-2; tentatively, D is TRBD1 (5 bases). Germline-derived CDR1 and CDR2 are MNHEY and SVGAGI. The V gene lost 2 bases and the J gene lost 4 bases, with 14 bases spanning the gap. The CDR3 totals 15 residues. CDR3 coding DNA: TGTGCCAGCAGTTACAGGGGCGACATGGCCTATGGCTACACCTTC. It encodes CASSYRGDMAYGYTF.

This clone has a single count. The genes are TRBV10-3 and TRBJ2-1, with D possibly being TRBD2 (6 bases). V was trimmed by 2 bases and J by 2 bases, leaving 13 bases between them. This CDR3 is 16 amino acids long. Germline CDR1 ENHRY, CDR2 SYGVKD. The CDR3 reads CAISEIGTDTYNEQFF. The CDR3 nucleotides read TGTGCCATCAGTGAGATAGGGACTGATACCTACAATGAGCAGTTCTTC.

This chain links TRBV5-4 with TRBJ2-5; tentatively, D is TRBD2 (6 bases). This CDR3 contains 17 residues. The V gene's germline CDR1 is SGHNT and CDR2 YYREEE (reference sequence). V was trimmed by 4 bases and J by 4 bases, leaving 23 bases between them. CDR3 in amino acids: CASSRVQGTQFLETQYF. The CDR3 DNA sequence: TGTGCCAGCAGCCGCGTGCAAGGGACTCAGTTCTTAGAGACCCAGTACTTC.

This clone was observed a handful of times. This chain joins TRBV25-1 and TRBJ1-2; 7 bases map to TRBD1. The germline gives CDR1 MGHDK, CDR2 SYGVNS. The CDR3 totals 12 residues. The V segment lost 3 bases and the J segment 9 bases; nucleotides outside the gene matches: 4. CDR3: CASSDWDSRYTF. CDR3 in DNA: TGTGCCAGCAGTGATTGGGACAGCCGCTACACCTTC.

V and J are TRBV18 and TRBJ1-5; 10 nucleotides line up with TRBD1. CDR1 and CDR2 from the germline V gene are KGHSH and LQKENI. CDR3 length equals 14 residues. J gave up 5 bases and V 3 bases, and 1 base lay outside the gene matches. The CDR3 DNA reads as TGTGCCAGCTCACCCGGGACAGGGGATCAGCCCCAGCATTTT. Translating gives CASSPGTGDQPQHF.

The chain couples TRBV10-2 to TRBJ1-4; TRBD1 is a possible D gene (5 bases). The germline V gene encodes CDR1 WSHSY and CDR2 SAAADI. V lost 3 bases and J 11 bases, leaving 19 bases between the germline ends. The CDR3 consists of 15 residues. The CDR3 region has the DNA TGCGCCAGCAGTGAAGGGCAGGGCAATAGCGGGAAACTGTTTTTT. Its translation is CASSEGQGNSGKLFF.

This clone was counted once. The chain carries TRBV28 and TRBJ2-7; D is perhaps TRBD2 (6 bases). The CDR3 totals 15 residues. Trimming pared 3 bases from V and 3 bases from J, leaving 15 bases between. Germline loops: CDR1 MDHEN, CDR2 SYDVKM. In nucleotides, the CDR3 is TGTGCCAGCAGTTTCCCTCGGGGAGCGGGCTACGAGCAGTACTTC. Encoded protein: CASSFPRGAGYEQYF. The whole variable domain, remainder taken from reference TRBV28 and TRBJ2-7, is DVKVTQSSRYLVKRTGEKVFLECVQDMDHENMFWYRQDPGLGLRLIYFSYDVKMKEKGDIPEGYSVSREKKERFSLILESASTNQTSMYLCASSFPRGAGYEQYFGPGTRLTVT.

This clone was found once. The chain links TRBV11-1 to TRBJ1-5; D perhaps matches TRBD1 (5 bases). V shed 5 bases and J shed 5 bases, with 10 bases lying between them. Per germline, CDR1 SGHAT and CDR2 FQDESV (reference sequence). CDR3 length equals 13 residues. As DNA, the CDR3 is TGTGCCAGCAGCCAGGGCCCCGATCAGCCCCAGCATTTT. Translated, it gives CASSQGPDQPQHF. The entire variable domain, with the rest obtained from reference TRBV11-1 and TRBJ1-5, is as follows: EAEVAQSPRYKITEKSQAVAFWCDPISGHATLYWYRQILGQGPELLVQFQDESVVDDSQLPKDRFSAERLKGVDSTLKIQPAELGDSAMYLCASSQGPDQPQHFGDGTRLSIL.

The chain uses TRBV6-4 and TRBJ2-1; D is unresolved. V was trimmed by 6 bases and J by 4 bases, leaving 16 bases between them. This CDR3 has 15 residues. Germline V CDR1 and CDR2: MRHNA, SNTAGT. For the CDR3, the DNA is TGTGCCAGCAGCCCTTACCCCGACAAGTACAATGAGCAGTTCTTC. It yields the protein CASSPYPDKYNEQFF.